This T cell receptor beta chain came from a study of blood T cell repertoires in COVID-19. The germline V gene has CDR1 SGDLS and CDR2 YYNGEE. Germline trimming cut 0 bases from V and 4 bases from J; bases unmatched to any gene: 2. This CDR3 comprises 15 residues. The table came from immunoSEQ multiplex PCR; TCRdb's copy has only in-frame clones and leaves some out. Here the sample spans 60,000 to 70,000 clones, about 90% being singletons. The specimen sequenced was peripheral blood. The chain couples TRBV9 to TRBJ2-5; 11 nucleotides agree with TRBD2. This TCR was sampled from a woman aged 80 or over with active COVID-19. The CDR3 is CASSVVGTSGETQYF. CDR3 DNA sequence: TGTGCCAGCAGCGTAGTTGGGACTAGCGGAGAGACCCAGTACTTC. The full variable domain, its missing parts supplied by reference TRBV9 and TRBJ2-5, is DSGVTQTPKHLITATGQRVTLRCSPRSGDLSVYWYQQSLDQGLQFLIQYYNGEERAKGNILERFSAQQFPDLHSELNLSSLELGDSALYFCASSVVGTSGETQYFGPGTRLLVL.